This paragraph covers one T cell receptor (beta chain) sequence. Assignments of participants to cohorts depended upon their own reported clinical history. These data come from a study of blood T cell repertoires in COVID-19. Study in general: The United States, Italy and Spain supplied acute and convalescent COVID-19 samples.

Germline CDR1 reads KGHSH; CDR2 reads LQKENI. The CDR3 runs 14 residues. Trimming left V 2 bases short and J 6 bases short, with 13 bases between. TCRdb keeps only in-frame clones here, not all; method: immunoSEQ multiplex PCR. Of roughly 200,000 clones listed, less than 90% are singletons. The rearrangement joins TRBV18 to TRBJ1-2, with D maybe TRBD1 (6 bases). Sequenced input: PBMCs or T cells enriched from blood (not recorded which). The TCR sequence derives from a woman aged 25 to 39 who had been exposed to COVID-19. The CDR3 loop is CASSPMGAGDGYTF. The CDR3 nucleotides read TGTGCCAGCTCACCAATGGGGGCCGGGGATGGCTACACCTTC.